This T cell receptor (beta chain) was found in a study of T-cell reconstitution after alpha-beta-depleted transplantation in children. This clonotype was detected ten times or more. This CDR3 has 15 amino acids. The germline CDR1 and CDR2 sequences are DFQATT and SNEGSKA (reference sequence). V lost 1 base to trimming and J lost 5 bases, with 15 bases between them. A library of TCRbeta sequences, prepared with unique molecular identifiers, was generated. In TCRdb, the PCR reads were re-called with MiXCR into one record per CDR3 protein. The data contain almost 250,000 distinct CDR3 sequences, roughly 25% of them singletons.

The source was PBMCs, collected before TCRalphabeta/CD19-depleted stem cell transplant. The chain is built from TRBV20-1 and TRBJ2-1, with D possibly matching TRBD1 (6 bases). This sequence originates from a girl aged 2 to 10 with Fanconi anemia, due to receive a stem cell transplant. CDR3 loop: CSARVRGGRNNEQFF. CDR3 bases: TGCAGTGCTAGAGTACGTGGGGGCAGGAACAATGAGCAGTTCTTC.